The 9 T cell receptor beta chains below were found in one sample sequenced in a study of healthy donors' naive CD4 and CD8 T cells. A linear amplification protocol produced the TCR libraries from roughly 480 ng of total RNA. TCRdb ran MiXCR on the reads and lists one entry per CDR3 protein. The sample yields approximately 180,000 distinct CDR3 sequences, about 76% seen once. Sequencing was performed on naive CD4+ and CD8+ T cells sorted from blood, pooled from several donors. The receptors come from a pool of human donors in good health; the sample pools cells from several healthy donors.

This clonotype was seen only once. The V call is TRBV18, the J call TRBJ1-2, with D tentatively TRBD1 (6 bases). From germline, CDR1 is KGHSH and CDR2 LQKENI. CDR3 size: 14 residues. With 0 bases removed from V and 6 bases from J, the gap between germline ends came to 11 bases. The chain's CDR3 is CASSPPTGSDGYTF. CDR3 in DNA: TGTGCCAGCTCACCACCCACAGGGAGCGATGGCTACACCTTC. Combining the CDR3 with reference TRBV18 and TRBJ1-2 gives the whole variable domain NAGVMQNPRHLVRRRGQEARLRCSPMKGHSHVYWYRQLPEEGLKFMVYLQKENIIDESGMPKERFSAEFPKEGPSILRIQQVVRGDSAAYFCASSPPTGSDGYTFGSGTRLTVV.

In this sample, this clonotype turned up a few times. CDR3 protein: CASSDPGNYGYTF. CDR3 bases: TGTGCCAGCAGTGACCCAGGGAACTATGGCTACACCTTC. The chain has TRBV7-9 and TRBJ1-2, with D possibly matching TRBD1 (5 bases). Germline CDR1 reads SEHNR; CDR2 reads FQNEAQ (reference sequence). This CDR3 has 13 amino acids. V gave up 6 bases and J gave up 2 bases, with 10 bases separating them.

This clonotype was picked up a small number of times. The chain couples TRBV29-1 to TRBJ2-3; D not certain. This CDR3 has 13 residues. Trimming removed 3 bases at V and 0 bases at J, with 7 bases between. The germline V gene encodes CDR1 SQVTM and CDR2 ANQGSEA. CDR3 sequence: CSVDGDSTDTQYF. The DNA of the CDR3 is TGCAGCGTTGACGGAGATAGCACAGATACGCAGTATTTT.

V gene TRBV27 combines with J gene TRBJ2-3, with TRBD1 identical over 7 bases. Germline-derived CDR1 and CDR2 are MNHEY and SMNVEV (reference sequence). The CDR3 totals 16 residues. The V and J ends lost 0 bases and 1 base, in that order; junction bases with no gene match: 4. The CDR3 is CASSLSGGARTDTQYF. DNA of the CDR3: TGTGCCAGCAGTTTATCAGGGGGCGCTCGCACAGATACGCAGTATTTT.

V and J are TRBV11-2 and TRBJ2-7, with 8 positions matching TRBD1. With V trimmed by 5 bases and J by 3 bases, 6 bases remained unmatched. In germline, CDR1 is SGHAT, CDR2 FQNNGV. CDR3 length: 14 amino acids. CDR3 bases: TGTGCCAGCAGCGAACGGGACAGGTACTACGAGCAGTACTTC. This sequence encodes CASSERDRYYEQYF.

DNA for the CDR3: TGTGCCAGCGTCATGGGAGGGAAGTACACTGAAGCTTTCTTT. Its protein product is CASVMGGKYTEAFF. This chain uses TRBV11-1 with TRBJ1-1; no definite D call. The CDR3 totals 14 residues. CDR1 and CDR2 (germline): SGHAT, FQDESV (reference sequence). V gave up 8 bases and J gave up 3 bases, with 16 bases separating them.

The chain joins TRBV27 to TRBJ2-7; D not resolved. This CDR3 contains 11 residues. Germline-derived CDR1 and CDR2 are MNHEY and SMNVEV (reference sequence). Trimming left V 4 bases short and J 3 bases short, with 4 bases between. In nucleotides, the CDR3 is TGTGCCAGCAGTTCCGGCTACGAGCAGTACGTC. It codes for CASSSGYEQYV.

This rearrangement joins TRBV19 to TRBJ2-5; the D is unclear. Trimming took 5 bases from V and 1 from J, leaving 14 bases between them. CDR3 size: 15 residues. Germline CDR1 and CDR2: LNHDA and SQIVND (reference sequence). The CDR3 nucleotides are TGTGCCAGTAGTCCGACCCAGGCTACCCAAGAGACCCAGTACTTC. Translated: CASSPTQATQETQYF.

This sequence joins TRBV27 and TRBJ1-1; D uncertain. The CDR3 contains 16 residues. Germline loops: CDR1 MNHEY, CDR2 SMNVEV (reference sequence). Deletions cut 1 base from V and 0 bases from J, with 12 bases between. CDR3 sequence (DNA): TGTGCCAGCAGTTTATTAGGAACCCATATGAACACTGAAGCTTTCTTT. This sequence encodes CASSLLGTHMNTEAFF.